The sequence of this T cell receptor beta chain was determined in a study of OX40 agonist ivuxolimab in advanced cancers. Study-wide background: Each dose-escalation patient presented with hepatocellular carcinoma, melanoma, renal cell or head and neck cancer.

The method was immunoSEQ multiplex PCR; TCRdb's version includes in-frame clones alone and lacks a portion of them. The sample lists about 40,000 clones; 88% were seen once. This CDR3 is built from 16 residues. V was clipped by 4 bases and J by 0 bases; unmatched bases: 3. Germline assignment: CDR1 PRHDT and CDR2 FYEKMQ (reference sequence). Baseline was the first blood sampling point, followed by cycle 4 day 1 and cycle 7 day 1. This material consisted of CD4+ or CD8+ T cells sorted from blood, taken in a trial of the OX40 agonist ivuxolimab. The clonotype comes from an adult with an advanced solid tumor such as melanoma, head and neck, liver or kidney cancer. This chain connects TRBV13 to TRBJ2-3; TRBD2 aligns across 11 bases. Here the CDR3 DNA reads TGTGCCAGCAGCTCTCGACTAGCGGGAAGCACAGATACGCAGTATTTT. This codes for CASSSRLAGSTDTQYF. The whole variable domain, remainder taken from reference TRBV13 and TRBJ2-3, is AAGVIQSPRHLIKEKRETATLKCYPIPRHDTVYWYQQGPGQDPQFLISFYEKMQSDKGSIPDRFSAQQFSDYHSELNMSSLELGDSALYFCASSSRLAGSTDTQYFGPGTRLTVL.